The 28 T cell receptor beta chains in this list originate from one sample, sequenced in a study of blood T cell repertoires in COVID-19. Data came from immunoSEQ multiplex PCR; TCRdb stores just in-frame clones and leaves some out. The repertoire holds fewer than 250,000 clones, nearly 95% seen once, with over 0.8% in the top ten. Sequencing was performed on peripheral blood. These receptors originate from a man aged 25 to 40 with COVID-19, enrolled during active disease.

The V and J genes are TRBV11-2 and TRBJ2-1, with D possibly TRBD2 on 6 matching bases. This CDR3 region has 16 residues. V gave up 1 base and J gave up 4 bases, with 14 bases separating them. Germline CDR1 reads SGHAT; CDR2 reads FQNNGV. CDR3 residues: CASSLGRSGGYNEQFF. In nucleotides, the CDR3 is TGTGCCAGCAGCTTAGGCCGTAGCGGCGGATACAATGAGCAGTTCTTC. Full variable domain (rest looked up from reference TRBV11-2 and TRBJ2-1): EAGVAQSPRYKIIEKRQSVAFWCNPISGHATLYWYQQILGQGPKLLIQFQNNGVVDDSQLPKDRFSAERLKGVDSTLKIQPAKLEDSAVYLCASSLGRSGGYNEQFFGPGTRLTVL.

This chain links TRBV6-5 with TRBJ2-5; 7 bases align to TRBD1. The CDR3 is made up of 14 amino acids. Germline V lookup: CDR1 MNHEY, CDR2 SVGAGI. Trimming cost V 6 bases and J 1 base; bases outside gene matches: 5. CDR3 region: CASSRGQIQETQYF. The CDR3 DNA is TGTGCCAGCAGCCGGGGACAGATCCAAGAGACCCAGTACTTC.

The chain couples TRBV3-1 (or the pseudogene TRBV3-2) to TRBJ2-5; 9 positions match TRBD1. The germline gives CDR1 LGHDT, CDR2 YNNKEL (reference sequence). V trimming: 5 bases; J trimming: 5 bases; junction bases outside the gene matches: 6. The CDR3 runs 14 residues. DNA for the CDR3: TGTGCCAGCAGCACCGGACAGGGGATGGAGACCCAGTACTTC. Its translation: CASSTGQGMETQYF.

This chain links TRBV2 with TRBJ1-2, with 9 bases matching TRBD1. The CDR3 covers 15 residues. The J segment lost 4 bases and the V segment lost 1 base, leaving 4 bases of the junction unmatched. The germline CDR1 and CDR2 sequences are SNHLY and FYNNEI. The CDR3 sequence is CASSEGDRGSYGYTF. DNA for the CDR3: TGTGCCAGCAGTGAAGGAGACAGGGGGAGCTATGGCTACACCTTC. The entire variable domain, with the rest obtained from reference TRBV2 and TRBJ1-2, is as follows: EPEVTQTPSHQVTQMGQEVILRCVPISNHLYFYWYRQILGQKVEFLVSFYNNEISEKSEIFDDQFSVERPDGSNFTLKIRSTKLEDSAMYFCASSEGDRGSYGYTFGSGTRLTVV.

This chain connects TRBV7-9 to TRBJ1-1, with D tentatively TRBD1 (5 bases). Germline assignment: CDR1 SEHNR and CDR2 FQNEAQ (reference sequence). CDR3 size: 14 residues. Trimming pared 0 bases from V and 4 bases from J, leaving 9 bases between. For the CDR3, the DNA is TGTGCCAGCAGCTTAGCGACCGGGGGCACTGAAGCTTTCTTT. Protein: CASSLATGGTEAFF.

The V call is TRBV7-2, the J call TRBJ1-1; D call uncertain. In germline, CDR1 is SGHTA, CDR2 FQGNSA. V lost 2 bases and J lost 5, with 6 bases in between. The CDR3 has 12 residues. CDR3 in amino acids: CASSLWRTEAFF. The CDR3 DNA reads TGTGCCAGCAGCTTATGGAGAACTGAAGCTTTCTTT.

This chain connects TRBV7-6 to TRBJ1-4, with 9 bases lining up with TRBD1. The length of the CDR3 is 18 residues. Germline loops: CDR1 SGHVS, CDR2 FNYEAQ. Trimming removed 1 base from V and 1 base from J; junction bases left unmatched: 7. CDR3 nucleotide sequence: TGTGCCAGCAGCTTAGAGGGACAGGGTATTTTAACTAATGAAAAACTGTTTTTT. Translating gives CASSLEGQGILTNEKLFF.

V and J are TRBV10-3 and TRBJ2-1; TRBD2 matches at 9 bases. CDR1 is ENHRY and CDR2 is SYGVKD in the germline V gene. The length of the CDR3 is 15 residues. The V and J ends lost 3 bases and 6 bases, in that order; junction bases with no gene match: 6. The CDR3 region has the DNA TGTGCCATCAGTGACGGGACTAGCCCATCCAATGAGCAGTTCTTC. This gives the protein CAISDGTSPSNEQFF.

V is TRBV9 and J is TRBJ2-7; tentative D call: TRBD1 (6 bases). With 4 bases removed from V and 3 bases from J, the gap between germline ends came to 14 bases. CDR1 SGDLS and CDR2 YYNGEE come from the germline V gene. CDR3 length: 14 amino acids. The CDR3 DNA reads TGTGCCAGCAGCCCATACGGACAGCACTACGAGCAGTACTTC. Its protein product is CASSPYGQHYEQYF.

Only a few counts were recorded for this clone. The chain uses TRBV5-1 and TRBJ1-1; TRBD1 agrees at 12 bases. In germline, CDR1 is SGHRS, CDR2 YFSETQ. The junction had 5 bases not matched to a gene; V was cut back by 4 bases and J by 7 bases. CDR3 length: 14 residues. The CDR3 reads CASSAGQGANEAFF. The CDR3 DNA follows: TGCGCCAGCAGCGCGGGACAGGGGGCAAATGAAGCTTTCTTT.

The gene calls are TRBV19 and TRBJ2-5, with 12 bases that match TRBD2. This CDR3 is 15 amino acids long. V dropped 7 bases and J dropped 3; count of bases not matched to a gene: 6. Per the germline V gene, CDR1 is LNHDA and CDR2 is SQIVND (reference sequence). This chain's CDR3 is CASIRTSGAEETQYF. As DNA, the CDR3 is TGTGCCAGTATAAGGACTAGCGGGGCCGAAGAGACCCAGTACTTC.

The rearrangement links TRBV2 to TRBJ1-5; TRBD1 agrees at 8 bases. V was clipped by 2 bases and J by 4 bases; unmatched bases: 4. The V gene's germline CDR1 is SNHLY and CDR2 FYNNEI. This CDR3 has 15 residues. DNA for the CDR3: TGTGCCAGCAGTGAAATGGGGACAGGTAATCAGCCCCAGCATTTT. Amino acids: CASSEMGTGNQPQHF.

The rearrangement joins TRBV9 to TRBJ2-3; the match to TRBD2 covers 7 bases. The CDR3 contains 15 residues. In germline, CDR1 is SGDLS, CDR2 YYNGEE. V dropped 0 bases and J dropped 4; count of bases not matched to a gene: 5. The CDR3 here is CASSVAQGGPDTQYF. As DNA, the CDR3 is TGTGCCAGCAGCGTAGCGCAGGGAGGGCCAGATACGCAGTATTTT.

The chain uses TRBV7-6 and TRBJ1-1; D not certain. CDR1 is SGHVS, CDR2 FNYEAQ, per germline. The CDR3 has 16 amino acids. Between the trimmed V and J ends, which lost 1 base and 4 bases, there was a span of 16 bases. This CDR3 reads CASSLEVRIGSTEAFF. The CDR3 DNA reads TGTGCCAGCAGCTTAGAGGTTCGGATTGGGAGCACTGAAGCTTTCTTT.

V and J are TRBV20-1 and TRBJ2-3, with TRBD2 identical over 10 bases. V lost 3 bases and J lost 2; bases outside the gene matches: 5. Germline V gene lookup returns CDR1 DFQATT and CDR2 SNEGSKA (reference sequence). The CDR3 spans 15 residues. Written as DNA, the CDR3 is TGCAGTGCTAGTGAGCGGGGGGGGACCACAGATACGCAGTATTTT. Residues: CSASERGGTTDTQYF.

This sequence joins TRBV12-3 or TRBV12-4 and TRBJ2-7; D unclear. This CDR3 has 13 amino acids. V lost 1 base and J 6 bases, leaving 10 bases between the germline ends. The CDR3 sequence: CASSLDPGTEQYF. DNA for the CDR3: TGTGCCAGCAGTTTAGATCCAGGCACCGAGCAGTACTTC.

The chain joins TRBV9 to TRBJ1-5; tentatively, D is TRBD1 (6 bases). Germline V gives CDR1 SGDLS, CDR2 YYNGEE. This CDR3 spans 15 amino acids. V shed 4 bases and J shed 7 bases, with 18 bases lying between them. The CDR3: CASSPTGGAGQPQHF. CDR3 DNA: TGTGCCAGCAGCCCAACGGGGGGGGCTGGCCAGCCCCAGCATTTT.

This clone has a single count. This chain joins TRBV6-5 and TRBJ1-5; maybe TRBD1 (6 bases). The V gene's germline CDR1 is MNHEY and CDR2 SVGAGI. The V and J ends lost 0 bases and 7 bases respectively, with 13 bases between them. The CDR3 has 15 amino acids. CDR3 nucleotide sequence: TGTGCCAGCAGTTACTCGGCAACAGGGAAGCAGCCCCAGCATTTT. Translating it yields CASSYSATGKQPQHF.

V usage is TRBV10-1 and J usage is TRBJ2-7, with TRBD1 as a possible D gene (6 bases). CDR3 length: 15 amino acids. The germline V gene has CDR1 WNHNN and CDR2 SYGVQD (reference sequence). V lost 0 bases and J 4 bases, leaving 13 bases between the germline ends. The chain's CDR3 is CASSESVGQGYEQYF. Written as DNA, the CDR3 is TGCGCCAGCAGTGAGTCGGTCGGTCAGGGGTACGAGCAGTACTTC.

CDR3 protein: CASSQDGQGAGGYTF. In DNA form, the CDR3 reads TGCGCCAGCAGCCAAGATGGACAGGGGGCCGGAGGCTACACCTTC. This chain joins TRBV4-1 and TRBJ1-2; TRBD1 agrees at 11 bases. The V and J ends lost 0 bases and 8 bases, in that order; junction bases with no gene match: 5. Germline lookup yields CDR1 MGHRA and CDR2 YSYEKL. This CDR3 is 15 amino acids long.

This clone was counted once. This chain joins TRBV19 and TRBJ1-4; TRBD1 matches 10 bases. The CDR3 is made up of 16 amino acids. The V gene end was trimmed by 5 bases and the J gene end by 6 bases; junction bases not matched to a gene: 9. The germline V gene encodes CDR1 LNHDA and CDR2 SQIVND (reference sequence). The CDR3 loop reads CASSGRDRGEHEKLFF. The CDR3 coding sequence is TGTGCCAGTAGTGGCCGGGACAGGGGAGAACATGAAAAACTGTTTTTT.

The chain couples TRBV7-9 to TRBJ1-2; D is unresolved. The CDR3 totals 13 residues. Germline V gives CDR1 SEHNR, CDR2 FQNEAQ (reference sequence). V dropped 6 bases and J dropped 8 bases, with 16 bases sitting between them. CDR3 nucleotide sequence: TGTGCCAGCAGTCCTCATATGACAACCGGCTACACCTTC. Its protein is CASSPHMTTGYTF. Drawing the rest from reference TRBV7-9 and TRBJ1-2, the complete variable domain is DTGVSQNPRHKITKRGQNVTFRCDPISEHNRLYWYRQTLGQGPEFLTYFQNEAQLEKSRLLSDRFSAERPKGSFSTLEIQRTEQGDSAMYLCASSPHMTTGYTFGSGTRLTVV.

The CDR3 DNA is TGTGCCAGCTCCCGTCCGGTAAGCGGTCTATACGAGCAGTACTTC. As protein: CASSRPVSGLYEQYF. V is TRBV18 and J is TRBJ2-7; D might be TRBD2 (5 bases). From germline, CDR1 is KGHSH and CDR2 LQKENI. The CDR3 runs to 15 residues. V lost 6 bases, J lost 4 bases, and 19 bases lay in between. The full variable domain, in which reference TRBV18 and TRBJ2-7 provide the parts outside the CDR3, is NAGVMQNPRHLVRRRGQEARLRCSPMKGHSHVYWYRQLPEEGLKFMVYLQKENIIDESGMPKERFSAEFPKEGPSILRIQQVVRGDSAAYFCASSRPVSGLYEQYFGPGTRLTVT.

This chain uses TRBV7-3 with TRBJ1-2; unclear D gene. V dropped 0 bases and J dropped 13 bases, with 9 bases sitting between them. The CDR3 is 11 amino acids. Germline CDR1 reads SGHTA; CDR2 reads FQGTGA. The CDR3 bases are TGTGCCAGCAGCTTAACGAGGGCAAGCACCTTC. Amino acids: CASSLTRASTF.

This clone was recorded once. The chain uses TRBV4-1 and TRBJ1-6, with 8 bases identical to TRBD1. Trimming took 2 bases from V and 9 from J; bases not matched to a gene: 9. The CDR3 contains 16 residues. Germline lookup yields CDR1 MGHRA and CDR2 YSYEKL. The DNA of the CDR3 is TGCGCCAGCAGCCAATCAGGGGGCTTGGGGATTTCACCCCTCCACTTT. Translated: CASSQSGGLGISPLHF.

CDR3 amino acids: CASSLRPQGLRAFF. In nucleotides, the CDR3 is TGTGCCAGCAGCTTGAGGCCACAGGGGCTACGGGCTTTCTTT. The chain is built from TRBV5-6 and TRBJ1-1; 7 positions match TRBD1. CDR1 SGHDT and CDR2 YYEEEE come from the germline V gene. After removal of 1 base from V and 11 bases from J, the junction contained 11 bases not matched to a gene. The CDR3 contains 14 residues.

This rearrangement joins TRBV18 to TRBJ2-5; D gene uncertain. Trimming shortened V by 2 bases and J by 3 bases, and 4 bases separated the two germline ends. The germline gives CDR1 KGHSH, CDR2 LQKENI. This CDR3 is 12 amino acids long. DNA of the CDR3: TGTGCCAGCTCACCAAGAGAAGAGACCCAGTACTTC. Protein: CASSPREETQYF.

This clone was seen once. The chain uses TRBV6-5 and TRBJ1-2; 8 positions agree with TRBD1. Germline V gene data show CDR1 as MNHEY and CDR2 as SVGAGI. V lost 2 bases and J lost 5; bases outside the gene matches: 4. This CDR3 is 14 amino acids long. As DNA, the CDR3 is TGTGCCAGCAGTTACCGGGACAGGCTTTATGGCTACACCTTC. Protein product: CASSYRDRLYGYTF.